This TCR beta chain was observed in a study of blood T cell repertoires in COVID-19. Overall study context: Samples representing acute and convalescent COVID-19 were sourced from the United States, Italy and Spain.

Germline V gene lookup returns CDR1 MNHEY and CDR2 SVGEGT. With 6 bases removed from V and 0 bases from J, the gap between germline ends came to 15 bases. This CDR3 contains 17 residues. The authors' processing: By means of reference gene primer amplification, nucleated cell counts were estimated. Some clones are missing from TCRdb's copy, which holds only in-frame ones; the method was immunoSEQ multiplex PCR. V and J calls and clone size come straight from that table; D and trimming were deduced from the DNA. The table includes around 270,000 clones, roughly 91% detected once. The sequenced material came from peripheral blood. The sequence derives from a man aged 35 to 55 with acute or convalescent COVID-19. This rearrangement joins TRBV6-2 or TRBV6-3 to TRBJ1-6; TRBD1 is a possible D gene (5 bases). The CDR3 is CASRYRQRSSYNSPLHF. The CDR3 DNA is TGTGCCAGCAGATACCGACAGAGGAGCTCCTATAATTCACCCCTCCACTTT.